This T cell receptor (beta chain) stems from a study of T cell responses to AZD1222 COVID-19 vaccine. Study-wide results and limits: Regions 160-218 and 743-854 held dominance among vaccine-associated CD4 TCRs, which spanned spike. Clonal diversity may have been underestimated in mostly white British donors.

Regarding this clone: Its specificity is unknown.

Per germline, CDR1 KGHDR and CDR2 SFDVKD. V dropped 5 bases and J dropped 2 bases, with 9 bases sitting between them. The CDR3 contains 13 residues. Measured with immunoSEQ multiplex PCR; TCRdb has only the in-frame clones, and not every one. The data show about 130,000 clones, about 89% seen once. The TCR originated in an adult in good health. This chain joins TRBV24-1 and TRBJ2-7; the D gene is possibly TRBD1 (6 bases). Sample: peripheral blood, taken on day 0 of AZD1222 vaccination. CDR3 in DNA: TGTGCCACCAGTGCAGGGGACCCCTACGAGCAGTACTTC. Its protein is CATSAGDPYEQYF.